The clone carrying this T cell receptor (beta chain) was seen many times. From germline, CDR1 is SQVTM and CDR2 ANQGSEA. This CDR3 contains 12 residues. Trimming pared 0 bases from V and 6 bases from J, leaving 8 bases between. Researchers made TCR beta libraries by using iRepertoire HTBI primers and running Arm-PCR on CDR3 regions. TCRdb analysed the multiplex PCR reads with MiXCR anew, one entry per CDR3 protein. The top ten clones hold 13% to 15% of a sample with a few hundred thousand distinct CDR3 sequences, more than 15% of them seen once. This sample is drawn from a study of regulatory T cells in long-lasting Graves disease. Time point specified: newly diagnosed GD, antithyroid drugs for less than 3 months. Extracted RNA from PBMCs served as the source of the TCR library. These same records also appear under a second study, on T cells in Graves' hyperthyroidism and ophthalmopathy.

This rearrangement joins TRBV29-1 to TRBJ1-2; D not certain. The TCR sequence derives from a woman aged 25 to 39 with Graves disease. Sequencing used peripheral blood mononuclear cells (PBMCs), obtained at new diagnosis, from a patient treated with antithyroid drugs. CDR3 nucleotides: TGCAGCGTTGAAGATAACCAGAATGGCTACACCTTC. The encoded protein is CSVEDNQNGYTF.